Following are 24 T cell receptor beta chains from one sample sequenced in a study of blood T cell repertoires in COVID-19. Assay: immunoSEQ multiplex PCR; the TCRdb copy retains only in-frame clones and omits some. The sample contains approximately 240,000 clones, around 90% of which appear only once. The sequencing input was PBMCs or T cells enriched from blood (not recorded which). These receptors were taken from a woman aged 25 to 45 with acute COVID-19.

The J gene is TRBJ2-5, the V gene TRBV5-1; TRBD2 matches 10 bases. Germline CDR1 is SGHRS and CDR2 is YFSETQ. This CDR3 has 17 amino acids. The V gene end was trimmed by 0 bases and the J gene end by 5 bases; junction bases not matched to a gene: 10. CDR3 nucleotides: TGCGCCAGCAGCTTGGTTCCAGCGGGAGGGACCGGGGAGACCCAGTACTTC. Amino acids: CASSLVPAGGTGETQYF.

This chain uses TRBV5-4 with TRBJ2-7; the match to TRBD2 covers 7 bases. V trimming: 0 bases; J trimming: 5 bases; junction bases outside the gene matches: 5. The CDR3 runs 14 residues. Germline V lookup: CDR1 SGHNT, CDR2 YYREEE (reference sequence). CDR3 bases: TGTGCCAGCAGCTTGGACGGGAGGAGCAACGAGCAGTACTTC. The encoded protein is CASSLDGRSNEQYF.

The V and J genes are TRBV7-3 and TRBJ1-6, with a tentative D call TRBD1 (5 bases). Germline CDR1 reads SGHTA; CDR2 reads FQGTGA. V lost 2 bases and J 7 bases, leaving 12 bases between the germline ends. This CDR3 comprises 15 residues. The chain's CDR3 is CASSLGVTDNSPLHF. In nucleotides, the CDR3 is TGTGCCAGCAGCTTAGGTGTGACAGACAATTCACCCCTCCACTTT. Drawing the rest from reference TRBV7-3 and TRBJ1-6, the complete variable domain is GAGVSQTPSNKVTEKGKYVELRCDPISGHTALYWYRQSLGQGPEFLIYFQGTGAADDSGLPNDRFFAVRPEGSVSTLKIQRTERGDSAVYLCASSLGVTDNSPLHFGNGTRLTVT.

This clone was counted a single time. One junction end does not reproduce the germline sequence, and a read error may be involved. The chain combines TRBV7-7 with TRBJ2-1, with D perhaps TRBD1 (5 bases). Germline values: CDR1 SSHAT, CDR2 FNYEAQ (reference sequence). This CDR3 region has 16 residues. CDR3 nucleotide sequence: TGTGCTAGCAGCTTAGTGCCCCCCAGGGCCTACAATGAGCAGTTCTTC. Encoded protein: CASSLVPPRAYNEQFF.

The chain employs TRBV30 and TRBJ1-2; no firm D call. V shed 4 bases and J shed 3 bases, with 12 bases lying between them. This CDR3 contains 13 residues. The germline gives CDR1 GTSNPN, CDR2 SVGIG (reference sequence). The CDR3 nucleotides are TGTGCCTGGATCCGATCCCGGTACTATGGCTACACCTTC. The encoded protein is CAWIRSRYYGYTF.

This clone has a handful of counts. V and J are TRBV4-3 and TRBJ2-1; 13 positions match TRBD2. Unmatched junction bases numbered 2, after V lost 1 base and J lost 5 bases. The CDR3 loop spans 16 amino acids. In germline, CDR1 is LGHNA, CDR2 YSLEER. CDR3: CASSQGLAGGDNEQFF. The CDR3 coding sequence is TGCGCCAGCAGCCAAGGACTAGCGGGAGGAGACAATGAGCAGTTCTTC.

The chain is built from TRBV19 and TRBJ1-2; TRBD1 aligns across 10 bases. Germline CDR1 and CDR2: LNHDA and SQIVND (reference sequence). V gave up 3 bases and J gave up 3 bases; unmatched junction bases: 4. There are 15 residues in the CDR3. CDR3 bases: TGTGCCAGTAGTATCCGGGACAGGGGTGACTATGGCTACACCTTC. Translating it yields CASSIRDRGDYGYTF.

The rearrangement links TRBV24-1 to TRBJ1-2; 8 bases fit TRBD1. This CDR3 is 14 amino acids long. CDR1 and CDR2 from the germline V gene are KGHDR and SFDVKD. V lost 1 base, J lost 7 bases, and 4 bases stayed unmatched. CDR3 DNA: TGTGCCACCAGTGATTTACGGACAGGGAGTGGCTACACCTTC. Amino acids: CATSDLRTGSGYTF.

Here the CDR3 reads CASTEEGVGEKLFF. The CDR3 bases are TGTGCCAGCACCGAAGAGGGGGTGGGAGAAAAACTGTTTTTT. The gene calls are TRBV6-7 and TRBJ1-4; possible D gene TRBD1, 6 bases. TRBV6-7 counts as an open reading frame of uncertain function. This CDR3 is built from 14 residues. V lost 7 bases and J 8 bases, leaving 17 bases between the germline ends.

The chain recombines TRBV5-1 with TRBJ2-1; a possible D gene is TRBD2 (6 bases). Germline CDR1 is SGHRS and CDR2 is YFSETQ. Trimming left V 4 bases short and J 10 bases short, with 18 bases between. The CDR3 consists of 14 residues. CDR3 loop: CASSPLTSRAEQFF. The CDR3, as DNA: TGCGCCAGCAGCCCCCTGACTAGTAGAGCCGAGCAGTTCTTC.

The chain combines TRBV28 with TRBJ1-5; 10 nucleotides align to TRBD1. Losses at the gene ends were 6 bases for V and 6 bases for J; bases not matched to a gene: 14. CDR1 is MDHEN and CDR2 is SYDVKM in the germline V gene. The CDR3 loop spans 17 amino acids. The CDR3 sequence: CASRPTGQGILAQPQHF. The CDR3 nucleotides are TGTGCCAGCAGACCTACGGGACAGGGGATCCTTGCTCAGCCCCAGCATTTT.

Worth noting for this clone: One junction end disagrees with the germline gene, perhaps due to a read error. The chain couples TRBV5-1 to TRBJ1-1; 8 bases line up with TRBD1. From germline, CDR1 is SGHRS and CDR2 YFSETQ. The CDR3 is made up of 14 amino acids. CDR3 bases: TGCGCCAGCAATGGGGGACAGGCGAACACTGAAGTTTTCTTT. Protein sequence: CASNGGQANTEVFF.

Notes on this clone: Other DNA sequences in the sample encode the same CDR3. The chain is built from TRBV5-4 and TRBJ1-1; tentative D call: TRBD1 (5 bases). The CDR3 extends over 13 amino acids. CDR1 is SGHNT and CDR2 is YYREEE in the germline V gene (reference sequence). The V gene lost 3 bases and the J gene lost 4 bases, with 10 bases spanning the gap. This CDR3 reads CASSSGGGTEAFF. The DNA for the CDR3 is TGTGCCAGCAGCTCGGGGGGGGGCACTGAAGCTTTCTTT.

The gene calls are TRBV5-8 and TRBJ1-2; 7 bases map to TRBD1. Germline-derived CDR1 and CDR2 are SGHTS and YDEGEE. This CDR3 region has 14 residues. The V and J ends lost 5 bases and 4 bases, in that order; junction bases with no gene match: 8. CDR3 bases: TGTGCCAGCAGGTGGAACAGGGGACTCTATGGCTACACCTTC. Its protein is CASRWNRGLYGYTF.

The chain recombines TRBV7-8 with TRBJ2-7, with D tentatively TRBD2 (5 bases). Between the trimmed V and J ends, which lost 4 bases and 6 bases, there was a span of 10 bases. Per the germline V gene, CDR1 is SGHVS and CDR2 is FQNEAQ. There are 12 residues in the CDR3. The DNA of the CDR3 is TGTGCCAGCAGCTCGGGATCACGCGAGCAGTACTTC. As protein: CASSSGSREQYF.

This clone is categorized as medium-sized. For the CDR3, the DNA is TGTGCCAGCAGTTACTCGGCGGGAGGCGGGGAGCAGTTCTTC. It yields the protein CASSYSAGGGEQFF. The chain is built from TRBV6-2 or TRBV6-3 and TRBJ2-1; TRBD2 aligns across 8 bases. This CDR3 contains 14 residues. Germline V lookup: CDR1 MNHEY, CDR2 SVGEGT. Trimming cost V 0 bases and J 10 bases; bases outside gene matches: 5.

This clone appeared a few times. This rearrangement joins TRBV6-2 or TRBV6-3 to TRBJ2-2, with D maybe TRBD1 (6 bases). The CDR3 loop spans 14 amino acids. The germline CDR1 and CDR2 sequences are MNHEY and SVGEGT. The V end was cut by 6 bases, the J end by 7 bases, with 15 bases between. The CDR3: CASSNQGRVGELFF. The CDR3 DNA reads TGTGCCAGCAGCAACCAGGGGCGGGTCGGGGAGCTGTTTTTT.

This clone was detected once. The chain uses TRBV28 and TRBJ2-7, with TRBD1 as a possible D gene (6 bases). Germline lookup yields CDR1 MDHEN and CDR2 SYDVKM. The CDR3 spans 14 residues. V was cut by 5 bases and J by 10 bases, with 21 bases left in between. The chain's CDR3 is CASSRAGQFSLQYF. The CDR3 nucleotides read TGTGCCAGCAGTCGAGCCGGACAGTTTTCCCTCCAGTACTTC.

This chain connects TRBV5-1 to TRBJ2-5, with 10 nucleotides matching TRBD2. J was trimmed by 4 bases and V by 4 bases; bases with no gene match: 4. Germline V gene lookup returns CDR1 SGHRS and CDR2 YFSETQ. CDR3 length equals 14 residues. CDR3 nucleotides: TGCGCCAGCAGCACTAGACTAGCGGGAGAGACCCAGTACTTC. Its protein is CASSTRLAGETQYF.

V gene TRBV2 combines with J gene TRBJ1-3; TRBD1 matches at 12 bases. V shed 9 bases, J shed 3 bases, and the junction held 3 bases outside the gene matches. CDR1 and CDR2 (germline): SNHLY, FYNNEI. This CDR3 has 14 amino acids. CDR3 nucleotide sequence: TGTGCCAGTGGGACAGGGGGCTTTGGAAACACCATATATTTT. This codes for CASGTGGFGNTIYF. The complete variable domain, with remaining parts taken from reference TRBV2 and TRBJ1-3, reads EPEVTQTPSHQVTQMGQEVILRCVPISNHLYFYWYRQILGQKVEFLVSFYNNEISEKSEIFDDQFSVERPDGSNFTLKIRSTKLEDSAMYFCASGTGGFGNTIYFGEGSWLTVV.

This clone was counted a single time. The chain employs TRBV9 and TRBJ2-3; 11 bases line up with TRBD2. This CDR3 contains 18 residues. V dropped 1 base and J dropped 3; count of bases not matched to a gene: 10. CDR1 and CDR2 from the germline V gene are SGDLS and YYNGEE. The CDR3 is CASSVQGATSGITDTQYF. CDR3 DNA sequence: TGTGCCAGCAGCGTACAGGGAGCGACTAGCGGGATAACAGATACGCAGTATTTT.

This chain links TRBV3-1 (or the pseudogene TRBV3-2) with TRBJ1-6, with D uncertain. CDR3 length: 13 residues. The V end lost 1 base, the J end lost 9 bases, and 7 bases lay between the germline ends. Germline loops: CDR1 LGHDT, CDR2 YNNKEL (reference sequence). CDR3 bases: TGTGCCAGCAGCCAAGGGGCAGGTTCACCCCTCCACTTT. It translates to CASSQGAGSPLHF.

As concerns this clone: The same CDR3 can be traced to other DNA sequences in this sample. The chain is built from TRBV5-1 and TRBJ1-2; D gene ambiguous. The CDR3 loop spans 14 amino acids. Trimming stripped 0 bases from V and 2 bases from J, with 8 bases between. Germline CDR1 reads SGHRS; CDR2 reads YFSETQ. DNA for the CDR3: TGCGCCAGCAGCTTGGGGACGGGGAACTATGGCTACACCTTC. Translating gives CASSLGTGNYGYTF. The full variable domain, in which reference TRBV5-1 and TRBJ1-2 provide the parts outside the CDR3, is KAGVTQTPRYLIKTRGQQVTLSCSPISGHRSVSWYQQTPGQGLQFLFEYFSETQRNKGNFPGRFSGRQFSNSRSEMNVSTLELGDSALYLCASSLGTGNYGYTFGSGTRLTVV.

The chain employs TRBV28 and TRBJ1-5; 8 bases match TRBD1. Germline CDR1 and CDR2: MDHEN and SYDVKM. The J segment lost 2 bases and the V segment lost 6 bases, leaving 9 bases of the junction unmatched. CDR3 length: 16 residues. The CDR3 DNA is TGTGCCAGCAGCCACAGACAGGGACAGGGCAATCAGCCCCAGCATTTT. Translating gives CASSHRQGQGNQPQHF.